The entry that follows covers one T cell receptor beta chain sequence. In germline, CDR1 is KGHSH, CDR2 LQKENI. V lost 1 base and J lost 2, with 9 bases in between. This CDR3 is 15 amino acids long. The entry originates in a study of siplizumab effects on memory and regulatory T cells. Libraries were prepared by immunoSEQ multiplex PCR; TCRdb keeps only in-frame clonotypes and omits some of them. This table holds approximately 100,000 clones, approximately 92% found once. Sequenced: non-Treg CD4+ T cells sorted from blood. This sequence originates from a human donor in good health. V is TRBV18 and J is TRBJ2-1; D remains ambiguous. The CDR3 nucleotides read TGTGCCAGCTCACCACAGTCCCCCACCTACAATGAGCAGTTCTTC. Translation: CASSPQSPTYNEQFF.